The next 25 T cell receptor beta chains were all read from a single sample in a study of cytomegalovirus exposure and HLA in healthy donors (dated by TCRdb to about 2017). Receptor amplification or capture employed the immunoSEQ multiplex PCR assay. The multiplex PCR relied on a mix of 60 forward primers for TCR Vbeta segments and 13 reverse primers for TCR Jbeta segments. TCRdb's version of the immuneACCESS table is confined to in-frame rearrangements and falls short of the full clone set. An unresolved V gene accounts for under half of the shortfall where checked; the remainder is of unknown origin. In this sample the table shows 200,000 to 250,000 clones, over 65% of which occur a single time. The ten biggest clones cover 0.63% of the sample. Source material: PBMCs. All receptors derive from a young man in good health and CMV-seronegative.

The V and J genes are TRBV25-1 and TRBJ2-2; TRBD2 aligns across 8 bases. Germline V lookup: CDR1 MGHDK, CDR2 SYGVNS. The CDR3 consists of 13 residues. After removal of 7 bases from V and 5 bases from J, the junction contained 3 bases not matched to a gene. Here the CDR3 DNA reads TGTGCCAGCAACGGGAGGGGGACCGGGGAGCTGTTTTTT. This codes for CASNGRGTGELFF.

The chain uses TRBV15 and TRBJ1-2; D call uncertain. The CDR3 totals 15 residues. Trimming left V 0 bases short and J 4 bases short, with 12 bases between. CDR1 is LNHNV and CDR2 is YYDKDF in the germline V gene (reference sequence). The CDR3 spells CATSRDVTEFYGYTF. The CDR3 DNA is TGTGCCACCAGCAGAGATGTTACCGAGTTCTATGGCTACACCTTC.

This clone was seen a handful of times. J is TRBJ2-5 and V is TRBV7-9, with TRBD2 matching 8 bases. The CDR3 is made up of 16 amino acids. CDR1 is SEHNR and CDR2 is FQNEAQ in the germline V gene (reference sequence). J lost 5 bases, V lost 5 bases, and 13 bases had no gene match. The CDR3 DNA reads as TGTGCCAGCAGCCCCAGCAGCGGGAGTCTGGGTGAGACCCAGTACTTC. It encodes CASSPSSGSLGETQYF.

The V and J genes are TRBV5-1 and TRBJ2-1, with D unresolved. Germline V gene data show CDR1 as SGHRS and CDR2 as YFSETQ. V lost 0 bases and J lost 5, with 6 bases in between. The CDR3 sequence is 13 residues long. The CDR3 nucleotides read TGCGCCAGCAGCTTGGCGGTGGACAATGAGCAGTTCTTC. Translated: CASSLAVDNEQFF.

The rearrangement uses TRBV29-1 and TRBJ1-5; no clear D gene. CDR1 is SQVTM, CDR2 ANQGSEA, per germline. This CDR3 comprises 13 residues. The V end was cut by 4 bases, the J end by 0 bases, with 7 bases between. CDR3 nucleotide sequence: TGCAGCGTTGCGGGGAATAGCAATCAGCCCCAGCATTTT. Translated: CSVAGNSNQPQHF.

V gene TRBV6-5 combines with J gene TRBJ1-5; D is perhaps TRBD1 (6 bases). Germline V gives CDR1 MNHEY, CDR2 SVGAGI. Trimming left V 0 bases short and J 6 bases short, with 15 bases between. The length of the CDR3 is 16 residues. Here the CDR3 DNA reads TGTGCCAGCAGTTACTCGATTTCGGGACACGGTCAGCCCCAGCATTTT. Amino acid sequence: CASSYSISGHGQPQHF.

The chain links TRBV7-9 to TRBJ2-5; TRBD2 might be the D (6 bases). Judging by the DNA end, TRBJ2-7 fits better; the J call may be wrong. The CDR3 consists of 13 residues. The germline CDR1 and CDR2 sequences are SEHNR and FQNEAQ (reference sequence). The CDR3 DNA is TGTGCCAGCAGCCCCCAGGGAGGCGACGAGCAGTACTTC. Residues: CASSPQGGDEQYF.

This clone came up once. The V gene is TRBV28, the J gene TRBJ1-1; D is perhaps TRBD1 (5 bases). The CDR3 has 15 residues. The germline V gene encodes CDR1 MDHEN and CDR2 SYDVKM. V was trimmed by 6 bases and J by 4 bases, leaving 18 bases between them. As DNA, the CDR3 is TGTGCCAGCAGCTGGACGGACAATTCTTTCACTGAAGCTTTCTTT. Amino acids: CASSWTDNSFTEAFF.

This clone has only a few counts. Compared with germline, one end of the junction differs, possibly owing to a read error. This chain links TRBV7-9 with TRBJ2-7; maybe TRBD2 (6 bases). Per the germline V gene, CDR1 is SEHNR and CDR2 is FQNEAQ (reference sequence). CDR3 length: 14 residues. In nucleotides, the CDR3 is TGTTCCAGCAGATCCGGGACTTGGCCCTACGAGCAGTACTTC. Amino acids: CSSRSGTWPYEQYF.

This clone came up a few times. J is TRBJ2-2 and V is TRBV28; D perhaps matches TRBD2 (5 bases). From germline, CDR1 is MDHEN and CDR2 SYDVKM. The V gene lost 5 bases and the J gene lost 6 bases, with 13 bases spanning the gap. This CDR3 is built from 14 residues. The CDR3 DNA reads as TGTGCCAGCAGTGCTGGACTCTCCCCCGGGGAGCTGTTTTTT. As protein: CASSAGLSPGELFF.

With respect to this clone: Additional DNA sequences in this sample encode the identical CDR3. This sequence joins TRBV7-3 and TRBJ2-5; the D gene is possibly TRBD1 (5 bases). Trimming stripped 3 bases from V and 5 bases from J, with 10 bases between. Germline V gene data show CDR1 as SGHTA and CDR2 as FQGTGA. This CDR3 comprises 13 residues. CDR3 sequence reads: CASSLGPQETQYF. The CDR3 DNA is TGTGCCAGCAGCTTGGGGCCTCAGGAGACCCAGTACTTC.

This chain joins TRBV2 and TRBJ1-6; the match to TRBD1 covers 7 bases. J was trimmed by 8 bases and V by 6 bases; bases with no gene match: 7. Germline V lookup: CDR1 SNHLY, CDR2 FYNNEI. The CDR3 extends over 14 amino acids. CDR3 in amino acids: CASRTGVYDSPLHF. CDR3 in DNA: TGTGCCAGCAGAACAGGGGTATACGATTCACCCCTCCACTTT.

The V gene is TRBV6-6, the J gene TRBJ2-7; TRBD1 aligns across 10 bases. Germline V gene lookup returns CDR1 MNHNY and CDR2 SVGAGI (reference sequence). This CDR3 spans 15 amino acids. Trimming at V came to 6 bases and at J to 3 bases, leaving 8 bases not matched to a gene. CDR3 sequence reads: CASSEVGQGSYEQYF. CDR3 coding DNA: TGTGCCAGCAGCGAAGTGGGACAGGGGAGCTACGAGCAGTACTTC.

The J gene is TRBJ1-1, the V gene TRBV2, with D possibly matching TRBD1 (6 bases). Germline CDR1 reads SNHLY; CDR2 reads FYNNEI. This CDR3 has 14 amino acids. Trimming left V 10 bases short and J 5 bases short, with 20 bases between. The CDR3 region is CATLQGRTMTEAFF. CDR3 DNA sequence: TGTGCCACATTACAGGGTAGGACGATGACTGAAGCTTTCTTT.

This rearrangement joins TRBV28 to TRBJ2-5; 10 bases align to TRBD2. This CDR3 is built from 15 residues. V lost 6 bases and J lost 5; bases outside the gene matches: 9. Germline values: CDR1 MDHEN, CDR2 SYDVKM. The CDR3 reads CASSPLAGDSETQYF. The CDR3 region has the DNA TGTGCCAGCAGCCCTCTAGCGGGAGATTCGGAGACCCAGTACTTC.

This chain joins TRBV15 and TRBJ2-5; 7 positions agree with TRBD2. The germline CDR1 and CDR2 sequences are LNHNV and YYDKDF (reference sequence). V was pared by 0 bases and J by 5 bases, with 9 bases of the junction left unmatched. The CDR3 has 16 residues. The CDR3 protein is CATSRDHGGKGETQYF. DNA for the CDR3: TGTGCCACCAGCAGAGATCACGGGGGGAAGGGTGAGACCCAGTACTTC.

V usage is TRBV2 and J usage is TRBJ1-1, with D unresolved. V shed 4 bases and J shed 2 bases, with 11 bases lying between them. The CDR3 runs to 14 residues. Germline V CDR1 and CDR2: SNHLY, FYNNEI. The CDR3 coding sequence is TGTGCCAGCAGTGGGGCAGCCGGAAACACTGAAGCTTTCTTT. It specifies CASSGAAGNTEAFF.

V usage is TRBV12-2 and J usage is TRBJ2-3; TRBD2, the table's D call, lacks a check against the DNA. TRBV12-2 has pseudogene status. This CDR3 is built from 16 residues. The CDR3 sequence is CASRLVWRGSTDTQYF. For the CDR3, the DNA is TGTGCAAGTCGCTTAGTATGGCGGGGAAGCACAGATACGCAGTATTTT.

This chain joins TRBV27 and TRBJ2-7; D possibly corresponds to TRBD2 (6 bases). The V and J ends lost 1 base and 7 bases respectively, with 11 bases between them. CDR3 length: 13 amino acids. Germline values: CDR1 MNHEY, CDR2 SMNVEV (reference sequence). The chain's CDR3 is CASSLFGGREQYF. CDR3 nucleotide sequence: TGTGCCAGCAGTTTATTCGGTGGGAGGGAGCAGTACTTC.

The chain is built from TRBV30 and TRBJ1-5; D remains unclear. The V and J ends lost 1 base and 4 bases respectively, with 8 bases between them. Looked up from germline, CDR1 is GTSNPN and CDR2 is SVGIG (reference sequence). This CDR3 has 13 residues. The CDR3 bases are TGTGCCTGGAGTGCAAGAGGGAATCAGCCCCAGCATTTT. It codes for CAWSARGNQPQHF. The full variable domain, its missing parts supplied by reference TRBV30 and TRBJ1-5, is SQTIHQWPATLVQPVGSPLSLECTVEGTSNPNLYWYRQAAGRGLQLLFYSVGIGQISSEVPQNLSASRPQDRQFILSSKKLLLSDSGFYLCAWSARGNQPQHFGDGTRLSIL.

The chain links TRBV6-5 to TRBJ2-7, with TRBD1 as a possible D gene (5 bases). The CDR3 has 13 amino acids. Trimming left V 5 bases short and J 4 bases short, with 12 bases between. Germline CDR1 reads MNHEY; CDR2 reads SVGAGI. The CDR3 coding sequence is TGTGCCAGCAGTAGGACACGACCTTACGAGCAGTACTTC. Amino acids: CASSRTRPYEQYF.

The chain recombines TRBV11-2 with TRBJ1-4; D perhaps matches TRBD1 (6 bases). The CDR3 consists of 15 residues. Germline CDR1 is SGHAT and CDR2 is FQNNGV. The germline V and J ends were trimmed by 5 bases and 3 bases, with 13 bases remaining between them. The CDR3 is CASSLGGGANEKLFF. The CDR3 DNA reads TGTGCCAGCAGCCTTGGGGGGGGCGCTAATGAAAAACTGTTTTTT.

The CDR3 DNA reads TGTGCCAGCAGCGTCGGGCTAGCGGGAGCCAGGGGGTTCTTC. Its protein product is CASSVGLAGARGFF. The chain is built from TRBV11-1 and TRBJ2-1; the match to TRBD2 covers 10 bases. The CDR3 covers 14 residues. J lost 15 bases, V lost 5 bases, and 13 bases had no gene match. CDR1 SGHAT and CDR2 FQDESV come from the germline V gene (reference sequence). Full variable domain (rest looked up from reference TRBV11-1 and TRBJ2-1): EAEVAQSPRYKITEKSQAVAFWCDPISGHATLYWYRQILGQGPELLVQFQDESVVDDSQLPKDRFSAERLKGVDSTLKIQPAELGDSAMYLCASSVGLAGARGFFGPGTRLTVL.

This clone was seen a single time. The CDR3 nucleotides read TGTGCCAGCAGCTCCGGGAGCTTCCAAGAGACCCAGTACTTC. Protein product: CASSSGSFQETQYF. The chain is built from TRBV7-9 and TRBJ2-5, with D perhaps matching TRBD2 (6 bases). CDR3 length equals 14 residues. Germline V gene lookup returns CDR1 SEHNR and CDR2 FQNEAQ (reference sequence). V was shortened by 4 bases and J by 1 base, with 10 bases between the two germline ends. Variable domain in full (rest from reference TRBV7-9 and TRBJ2-5): DTGVSQNPRHKITKRGQNVTFRCDPISEHNRLYWYRQTLGQGPEFLTYFQNEAQLEKSRLLSDRFSAERPKGSFSTLEIQRTEQGDSAMYLCASSSGSFQETQYFGPGTRLLVL.

This clone was detected once. The chain carries TRBV7-9 and TRBJ1-3, with TRBD1 as a possible D gene (5 bases). The V end lost 1 base, the J end lost 7 bases, and 20 bases lay between the germline ends. The germline V gene encodes CDR1 SEHNR and CDR2 FQNEAQ (reference sequence). CDR3 length equals 17 residues. The CDR3 coding sequence is TGTGCCAGCAGCTTAGGTGGATTACAACATGGGGGGAACACCATATATTTT. Protein product: CASSLGGLQHGGNTIYF.